One T cell receptor (beta chain) is described in this entry. The antigen it binds to is not known. The input lacks base qualities; no much larger clone sits a single base away. The data belong to a study of T cell responses to AZD1222 COVID-19 vaccine (dated by TCRdb to 2020 to 2023). Background for the entire study: TCR sequencing was performed for 230 to 250 trial participants, of whom about 200 were given two doses of AZD1222 and around 26 were given two doses of MenACWY control vaccine. Trial participants were enrolled by age into 18-55, 56-69 and 70-plus year subgroups, with around 140, 26 and 57 TCR-sequenced participants respectively. The research as a whole found: Spike-specific TCR breadth and depth rose significantly after two AZD1222 doses compared with day 0 and with MenACWY recipients. Because no samples from the day 14 peak response were available, repertoires could be characterized only after the peak T cell response. The 56-69-year group was small, and its depth increase did not reach significance, likely because of low power. CD4 TCRs associated with the vaccine covered the entire spike protein, and the dominant responses were in regions 160-218 and 743-854. Conclusions about previously exposed vaccinees are limited, since just 6 or 7 AZD1222 recipients were seropositive for SARS-CoV-2 at baseline. Nearly half of unique spike-specific TCRs reportedly recognized epitopes outside regions mutated in the B.1.351 and B.1.1.7 variants. Most participants were white British and females outnumbered males, and the authors suggested that clonal diversity may have been underestimated.

This sample's time point label indicates: about 28 days (+/-7) after the second vaccine dose. Because spike-specific TCR depth and breadth did not differ between the two schedules, AZD1222 recipients who got a second dose at roughly 4 weeks were pooled with those who got a second dose at roughly 12 weeks. The vaccinee samples were drawn from two UK trials, COV001 and COV002, one of which was a single-blind randomized controlled phase 2/3 trial testing AZD1222 (ChAdOx1 nCoV-19) in healthy adults. For TCRbeta chain sequencing, PBMC samples from trial participants were taken at day 0 and at day 28 after the second dose. The CDR3 regions of human TCRbeta chains were subjected to immunosequencing. The paper's data handling went like this. TCRs in the repertoires were matched against a reference library of SARS-CoV-2-specific TCRs that had been generated with the MIRA antigen-specificity platform. Breadth meant the fraction of unique TCRs that were SARS-CoV-2-associated, whereas depth meant the fraction of total T cells that were SARS-CoV-2-associated. Using the MIRA data, each spike-specific TCR was assigned both to the spike region to which the TCR was reactive and to a CD4 or CD8 class. Log10-transformed breadth and depth values were compared by one-way ANOVA with Sidak's multiple comparisons tests. The table comes from immuneACCESS by way of TCRdb, which keeps in-frame sequences with V and J called. Part of the clones is missing from these tables; in studies checked, under half for an unresolved V gene and the rest for unknown reasons. That table furnishes V, J and clone size, whereas the DNA furnished D and trimming. The sample table records 150,000 or so clones; about 90% of these occur just once. The leading ten clones occupy 1% to 1.5% of the sample.

For CDR1 and CDR2, the germline V gene lists SQVTM and ANQGSEA. Its CDR3 holds 14 amino acids, cysteine through phenylalanine. Only the CDR3 DNA stays, 42 bases, in frame from base 1. V and J are trimmed by 7 bases and 0 bases, and the gene matches miss 8 bases of the junction. The sample was peripheral blood, taken 28 days after the second AZD1222 dose. This clonotype was obtained from an adult who received the AZD1222 COVID-19 vaccine. The sequence joins TRBV29-1 to TRBJ2-7; 8 central nucleotides agree with TRBD1. The DNA sequence reads TGCAGCGCGAAGGACAGGGTGAACTCCTACGAGCAGTACTTC. Translation gives CSAKDRVNSYEQYF.